These 24 T cell receptor beta chains share one sample of origin, sequenced in a study of cytomegalovirus exposure and HLA in healthy donors. PCR was performed using 60 Vbeta and 13 Jbeta primers. The assay was immunoSEQ multiplex PCR, and TCRdb's table has in-frame clones only and misses some. The data show some 110,000 clones, roughly 9.9% seen once. Sequencing input: PBMCs. These receptors originate from a man aged 25 to 40 in good health and CMV-seronegative.

This clone occurred a few times. The same CDR3 arises from other DNA sequences in this sample as well. The chain recombines TRBV4-3 with TRBJ2-1; 16 bases match TRBD2. V shed 2 bases and J 12 bases; nucleotides not matched to a gene: 13. CDR1 and CDR2 (germline): LGHNA, YSLEER. The CDR3 is 18 residues long. The CDR3 here is CASSQHRLGTSGGAGQFF. The CDR3 nucleotides are TGCGCCAGCAGCCAACATCGATTAGGGACTAGCGGGGGGGCGGGGCAGTTCTTC.

This clone appeared a few times. The V gene is TRBV5-6, the J gene TRBJ1-2; D remains ambiguous. This CDR3 is 13 amino acids long. Germline V lookup: CDR1 SGHDT, CDR2 YYEEEE. CDR3 sequence (DNA): TGTGACAGAAGCTTGGTGTCAGACTATGGCTACACCTTC. This gives the protein CDRSLVSDYGYTF.

V gene TRBV2 combines with J gene TRBJ2-7; TRBD1 matches 8 bases. Unmatched junction bases numbered 8, after V lost 8 bases and J lost 5 bases. This CDR3 is 13 amino acids long. CDR1 and CDR2 from the germline V gene are SNHLY and FYNNEI. In DNA form, the CDR3 reads TGTGCCAGCCGAGACAGGGGTTTCAACGAGCAGTACTTC. Its protein product is CASRDRGFNEQYF. Together with reference TRBV2 and TRBJ2-7, the CDR3 gives the full variable domain: EPEVTQTPSHQVTQMGQEVILRCVPISNHLYFYWYRQILGQKVEFLVSFYNNEISEKSEIFDDQFSVERPDGSNFTLKIRSTKLEDSAMYFCASRDRGFNEQYFGPGTRLTVT.

There are a few counts of this clone. The V and J genes are TRBV19 and TRBJ2-3; TRBD2 is a possible D gene (5 bases). CDR1 is LNHDA and CDR2 is SQIVND in the germline V gene (reference sequence). The length of the CDR3 is 13 residues. V lost 3 bases and J lost 6, with 10 bases in between. The CDR3 loop is CASSMGEPDTQYF. The CDR3 DNA sequence: TGTGCCAGTAGTATGGGAGAGCCTGATACGCAGTATTTT.

The sample holds a few counts of this clone. The CDR3 DNA is TGTGCCAGCAGCTTAGCGGTACTTTACGAGCAGTACTTC. This translates into CASSLAVLYEQYF. This rearrangement joins TRBV7-9 to TRBJ2-7; D not resolved. Germline CDR1 reads SEHNR; CDR2 reads FQNEAQ (reference sequence). The CDR3 loop spans 13 amino acids. V gave up 0 bases and J gave up 4 bases, with 7 bases separating them.

The chain joins TRBV6-4 to TRBJ1-2; 10 positions agree with TRBD1. After removal of 6 bases from V and 7 bases from J, the junction contained 2 bases not matched to a gene. The germline V gene encodes CDR1 MRHNA and CDR2 SNTAGT. This CDR3 region has 12 residues. The CDR3 bases are TGTGCCAGCAGAGGACAGGGGGGTGGCTACACCTTC. Translated, it gives CASRGQGGGYTF.

This clone has a handful of counts. The chain links TRBV10-3 to TRBJ2-3; no definite D call. The CDR3 spans 14 residues. Trimming removed 10 bases at V and 0 bases at J, with 14 bases between. CDR1 and CDR2 from the germline V gene are ENHRY and SYGVKD. The CDR3 DNA reads as TGTGCCACCCAGGATGGTTCTAGCACAGATACGCAGTATTTT. It translates to CATQDGSSTDTQYF.

A few counts support this clone. The V call is TRBV7-2, the J call TRBJ2-7; a possible D gene is TRBD1 (5 bases). The V end was cut by 0 bases, the J end by 5 bases, with 14 bases between. Germline-derived CDR1 and CDR2 are SGHTA and FQGNSA. The CDR3 is 15 amino acids. DNA for the CDR3: TGTGCCAGCAGCTTAGCGAGGCAGGGTCGGGACGAGCAGTACTTC. Translating it yields CASSLARQGRDEQYF.

The gene calls are TRBV13 and TRBJ2-2, with 9 bases aligning to TRBD2. Germline CDR1 PRHDT, CDR2 FYEKMQ (reference sequence). The trim removed 1 base at V and 7 bases at J, leaving 7 bases unmatched. This CDR3 is built from 16 residues. The CDR3 reads CASSLEGSGSGGELFF. CDR3 coding DNA: TGTGCCAGCAGCTTAGAAGGTAGCGGGAGCGGCGGGGAGCTGTTTTTT.

This sequence joins TRBV14 and TRBJ2-1; D may be TRBD1 (5 bases). CDR1 and CDR2 (germline): SGHDN, FVKESK. V dropped 0 bases and J dropped 4 bases, with 10 bases sitting between them. The CDR3 runs to 15 residues. CDR3 sequence reads: CASSQDRDSYNEQFF. The CDR3 nucleotides read TGTGCCAGCAGCCAAGACAGGGATTCTTACAATGAGCAGTTCTTC.

The sample holds a few counts of this clone. The V and J genes are TRBV11-2 and TRBJ2-7; TRBD1 aligns across 7 bases. The V gene end was trimmed by 5 bases and the J gene end by 0 bases; junction bases not matched to a gene: 7. Per the germline V gene, CDR1 is SGHAT and CDR2 is FQNNGV. The CDR3 covers 15 residues. The CDR3 nucleotides read TGTGCCAGCAGCATACGGGACAGAAGCTCCTACGAGCAGTACTTC. Its protein is CASSIRDRSSYEQYF.

The chain combines TRBV7-2 with TRBJ2-3; 8 bases are shared with TRBD2. Trimming at V came to 7 bases and at J to 0 bases, leaving 15 bases not matched to a gene. CDR1 SGHTA and CDR2 FQGNSA come from the germline V gene. This CDR3 has 18 amino acids. CDR3 in amino acids: CASKLLGGGTRSTDTQYF. CDR3 coding DNA: TGTGCCAGCAAGCTTCTTGGCGGGGGGACACGGAGCACAGATACGCAGTATTTT.

The chain uses TRBV11-2 and TRBJ2-5; a possible D gene is TRBD2 (6 bases). This CDR3 is 16 amino acids long. The V and J ends lost 5 bases and 4 bases respectively, with 20 bases between them. Germline V gene sequence: CDR1 SGHAT, CDR2 FQNNGV. CDR3 DNA: TGTGCCAGCAGCCCAACTCTGGGACCGGGGGTAGAGACCCAGTACTTC. Encoded protein: CASSPTLGPGVETQYF.

This clone was seen a handful of times. The chain employs TRBV30 and TRBJ2-5; unclear D gene. The end of the DNA fits TRBJ2-7 better, so the J call may be wrong. The CDR3 contains 15 residues. Per germline, CDR1 GTSNPN and CDR2 SVGIG (reference sequence). Here the CDR3 reads CAWSVYSHSSYEQYF. CDR3 DNA: TGTGCCTGGAGTGTATACAGCCACAGCTCCTACGAGCAGTACTTC.

The chain is built from TRBV30 and TRBJ2-1, with D perhaps TRBD2 (5 bases). Trimming shortened V by 0 bases and J by 5 bases, and 14 bases separated the two germline ends. CDR3 size: 15 residues. Looked up from germline, CDR1 is GTSNPN and CDR2 is SVGIG (reference sequence). The CDR3 is CAWSVLGSRNNEQFF. The CDR3 nucleotides are TGTGCCTGGAGTGTACTAGGTAGCAGGAACAATGAGCAGTTCTTC.

This clone was counted only a few times. The chain combines TRBV6-5 with TRBJ1-2; D gene ambiguous. The CDR3 totals 13 residues. Trimming pared 3 bases from V and 4 bases from J, leaving 9 bases between. Germline CDR1 is MNHEY and CDR2 is SVGAGI. The CDR3 protein is CASSYGLGYGYTF. The CDR3 nucleotides are TGTGCCAGCAGTTATGGGCTCGGCTATGGCTACACCTTC.

This chain connects TRBV14 to TRBJ1-1, with D perhaps TRBD1 (5 bases). Germline V gives CDR1 SGHDN, CDR2 FVKESK. This CDR3 comprises 18 residues. Trimming removed 5 bases at V and 5 bases at J, with 27 bases between. In nucleotides, the CDR3 is TGTGCCAGCAGCTCGTTGGAATTAGGTAGGGGAGGTCGGACTGAAGCTTTCTTT. Encoded protein: CASSSLELGRGGRTEAFF.

The sample holds a few counts of this clone. The chain carries TRBV7-9 and TRBJ1-5; TRBD1 might be the D (6 bases). Germline-derived CDR1 and CDR2 are SEHNR and FQNEAQ (reference sequence). Between the trimmed V and J ends, which lost 3 bases and 5 bases, there was a span of 8 bases. There are 13 residues in the CDR3. CDR3 sequence reads: CASSFYRDQPQHF. The CDR3 DNA follows: TGTGCCAGCAGCTTCTACAGGGATCAGCCCCAGCATTTT.

This chain links TRBV6-4 with TRBJ2-7; 8 bases align to TRBD1. V was clipped by 5 bases and J by 1 base; unmatched bases: 7. The CDR3 is 15 residues long. CDR1 MRHNA and CDR2 SNTAGT come from the germline V gene. CDR3 protein: CASSIGTGSSYEQYF. DNA for the CDR3: TGTGCCAGCAGTATAGGGACAGGATCTTCCTACGAGCAGTACTTC.

V usage is TRBV4-3 and J usage is TRBJ2-3; TRBD2 agrees at 7 bases. Germline-derived CDR1 and CDR2 are LGHNA and YSLEER. The CDR3 loop spans 16 amino acids. V lost 0 bases and J lost 11; bases outside the gene matches: 14. The CDR3 nucleotides read TGCGCCAGCAGCCAAGATTGGGCAGCACCCACGGGAGGGCAGTATTTT. It yields the protein CASSQDWAAPTGGQYF.

V usage is TRBV7-8 and J usage is TRBJ2-7, with TRBD1 matching over 7 bases. The V gene's germline CDR1 is SGHVS and CDR2 FQNEAQ. Trimming cost V 4 bases and J 5 bases; bases outside gene matches: 23. This CDR3 has 19 residues. The CDR3 here is CASSSLYSLRPGQTNEQYF. The CDR3 DNA is TGTGCCAGCAGCTCTTTATATTCACTACGACCGGGACAGACAAACGAGCAGTACTTC.

This clone was seen a few times. The chain uses TRBV5-6 and TRBJ1-5; no clear D gene. CDR3 length: 14 amino acids. The V end lost 0 bases, the J end lost 3 bases, and 7 bases lay between the germline ends. The germline V gene encodes CDR1 SGHDT and CDR2 YYEEEE. DNA of the CDR3: TGTGCCAGCAGCTTGGGGGAGCTCAATCAGCCCCAGCATTTT. This translates into CASSLGELNQPQHF.

The V call is TRBV30, the J call TRBJ2-7, with D unresolved. The CDR3 runs 12 residues. The germline gives CDR1 GTSNPN, CDR2 SVGIG (reference sequence). V was shortened by 3 bases and J by 2 bases, with 8 bases between the two germline ends. The CDR3 nucleotides are TGTGCCTGGAGCACGCAGGCCTACGAGCAGTACTTC. Amino acid sequence: CAWSTQAYEQYF. The complete variable domain, with remaining parts taken from reference TRBV30 and TRBJ2-7, reads SQTIHQWPATLVQPVGSPLSLECTVEGTSNPNLYWYRQAAGRGLQLLFYSVGIGQISSEVPQNLSASRPQDRQFILSSKKLLLSDSGFYLCAWSTQAYEQYFGPGTRLTVT.

This clone was seen a few times. The V and J genes are TRBV2 and TRBJ1-4; TRBD1 aligns across 7 bases. Germline V gives CDR1 SNHLY, CDR2 FYNNEI. This CDR3 comprises 13 residues. The V gene end was trimmed by 11 bases and the J gene end by 3 bases; junction bases not matched to a gene: 6. The CDR3, as DNA: TGTGCCGGCCTGGGACAGCCTAATGAAAAACTGTTTTTT. It is translated as CAGLGQPNEKLFF.